This entry lists 20 T cell receptor beta chains sequenced from one sample in a study of T cells after yellow fever vaccination. TCRdb itself ran the 5' RACE reads through MiXCR, one entry per CDR3 protein. Here the sample spans roughly 250,000 distinct CDR3 sequences, over 10% being singletons. The source material was CD4+ T cells sorted from PBMCs, sampled 45 days after the yellow fever booster vaccination. These receptors originate from a man younger than 40 who received the YFV17D yellow fever vaccine.

There are many counts of this clonotype. The chain uses TRBV12-3 or TRBV12-4 and TRBJ2-7; D might be TRBD1 (6 bases). This CDR3 is 14 amino acids long. The ends were cut back, 3 bases at V and 0 bases at J, with 9 bases in the middle. CDR3 sequence: CASSLSGASYEQYF. The CDR3 DNA reads as TGTGCCAGCAGTTTGTCAGGGGCCTCCTACGAGCAGTACTTC.

The genes are TRBV29-1 and TRBJ2-5, with 7 bases fitting TRBD1. The CDR3 covers 12 residues. Germline loops: CDR1 SQVTM, CDR2 ANQGSEA. V lost 4 bases and J lost 4; bases outside the gene matches: 3. The CDR3 loop reads CSVGDRRETQYF. CDR3 nucleotide sequence: TGCAGCGTTGGGGACAGAAGAGAGACCCAGTACTTC.

This chain connects TRBV20-1 to TRBJ2-1; 7 nucleotides align to TRBD2. Germline CDR1 DFQATT, CDR2 SNEGSKA (reference sequence). The CDR3 loop spans 15 amino acids. With V trimmed by 5 bases and J by 9 bases, 16 bases remained unmatched. CDR3 in DNA: TGCAGTGCTCCCCGGGTTAGCGGGCCTCTTAGTGAGCAGTTCTTC. As protein: CSAPRVSGPLSEQFF.

The table lists this clonotype with a few counts. The CDR3 loop reads CASSFREGTDTQYF. CDR3 DNA: TGCGCCAGCAGCTTTCGGGAGGGTACAGATACGCAGTATTTT. This chain links TRBV5-1 with TRBJ2-3; 8 bases line up with TRBD2. Germline V CDR1 and CDR2: SGHRS, YFSETQ. The CDR3 has 14 residues. V lost 2 bases, J lost 3 bases, and 2 bases stayed unmatched. Using reference TRBV5-1 and TRBJ2-3 for the parts outside the CDR3, the full variable domain is KAGVTQTPRYLIKTRGQQVTLSCSPISGHRSVSWYQQTPGQGLQFLFEYFSETQRNKGNFPGRFSGRQFSNSRSEMNVSTLELGDSALYLCASSFREGTDTQYFGPGTRLTVL.

The chain employs TRBV24-1 and TRBJ2-7; D call uncertain. The V gene lost 3 bases and the J gene lost 2 bases, with 13 bases spanning the gap. The V gene's germline CDR1 is KGHDR and CDR2 SFDVKD. CDR3 length: 15 amino acids. CDR3 protein: CATSDRVTSPYEQYF. Here the CDR3 DNA reads TGTGCCACCAGTGATCGGGTGACCTCTCCCTACGAGCAGTACTTC.

The chain has TRBV7-2 and TRBJ1-1; TRBD1 aligns across 7 bases. The CDR3 has 13 amino acids. With V trimmed by 0 bases and J by 7 bases, 2 bases remained unmatched. CDR1 and CDR2 (germline): SGHTA, FQGNSA. The CDR3 bases are TGTGCCAGCAGCTTAGCAGGGGGCGGTGAAGCTTTCTTT. Amino acid sequence: CASSLAGGGEAFF.

This clonotype showed up just a few times. The rearrangement joins TRBV20-1 to TRBJ1-4; D is perhaps TRBD1 (5 bases). The CDR3 is made up of 12 amino acids. The germline gives CDR1 DFQATT, CDR2 SNEGSKA (reference sequence). V lost 6 bases, J lost 5 bases, and 10 bases lay in between. The CDR3 loop is CSAADSNEKLFF. DNA of the CDR3: TGCAGTGCAGCCGACAGCAATGAAAAACTGTTTTTT.

This clonotype came up a few times. The CDR3 DNA reads TGTGCCAGCAGCTTAGGCCCGAGGACATCCTCCTACGAGCAGTACTTC. This encodes CASSLGPRTSSYEQYF. The rearrangement uses TRBV7-9 and TRBJ2-7, with TRBD1 as a possible D gene (5 bases). The CDR3 covers 16 residues. Trimming left V 1 base short and J 0 bases short, with 13 bases between. Germline CDR1 and CDR2: SEHNR and FQNEAQ (reference sequence).

The rearrangement uses TRBV7-2 and TRBJ2-1; 14 nucleotides align to TRBD2. CDR1 and CDR2 (germline): SGHTA, FQGNSA. This CDR3 spans 16 amino acids. After removal of 5 bases from V and 9 bases from J, the junction contained 9 bases not matched to a gene. CDR3 loop: CASSPSGLAGASEQFF. The DNA for the CDR3 is TGTGCCAGCAGCCCTTCGGGACTAGCGGGAGCTAGTGAGCAGTTCTTC.

This clonotype appeared many times. The rearrangement uses TRBV4-2 and TRBJ2-5; TRBD2 matches at 10 bases. Germline lookup yields CDR1 LGHNA and CDR2 YNFKEQ. With V trimmed by 0 bases and J by 5 bases, 9 bases remained unmatched. This CDR3 is 17 amino acids long. Here the CDR3 DNA reads TGTGCCAGCAGCCAAGAAGCGGGAGGGTCCTTTTTGGAGACCCAGTACTTC. It yields the protein CASSQEAGGSFLETQYF.

This clonotype appeared a few times. The chain recombines TRBV7-2 with TRBJ2-2; the D is unclear. Trimming shortened V by 5 bases and J by 1 base, and 8 bases separated the two germline ends. There are 14 residues in the CDR3. In germline, CDR1 is SGHTA, CDR2 FQGNSA. CDR3 amino acids: CASSTKMNTGELFF. For the CDR3, the DNA is TGTGCCAGCAGCACTAAAATGAACACCGGGGAGCTGTTTTTT.

V is TRBV7-8 and J is TRBJ2-1, with 12 bases identical to TRBD1. Germline V lookup: CDR1 SGHVS, CDR2 FQNEAQ. V shed 4 bases and J 8 bases; nucleotides not matched to a gene: 9. The CDR3 extends over 16 amino acids. In DNA, the CDR3 is TGTGCCAGCAGCTCTGCCGGGACAGGGGGCGGCTATGAGCAGTTCTTC. Translating it yields CASSSAGTGGGYEQFF.

J is TRBJ2-3 and V is TRBV7-6; TRBD1 is a possible D gene (6 bases). The V gene lost 3 bases and the J gene lost 4 bases, with 14 bases spanning the gap. The germline V gene encodes CDR1 SGHVS and CDR2 FNYEAQ. This CDR3 is 15 amino acids long. This CDR3 reads CASSLGAIGADTQYF. For the CDR3, the DNA is TGTGCCAGCAGCTTGGGGGCCATCGGCGCAGATACGCAGTATTTT.

This clonotype appeared many times. The chain uses TRBV6-1 and TRBJ2-2, with 8 bases identical to TRBD1. V was pared by 6 bases and J by 9 bases, with 15 bases of the junction left unmatched. The germline CDR1 and CDR2 sequences are MNHNS and SASEGT. The length of the CDR3 is 16 residues. The DNA for the CDR3 is TGTGCCAGCAGCCCACCTCGCCGGACAGGGACACGGGAGCTGTTTTTT. Its protein product is CASSPPRRTGTRELFF.

This clonotype has only a few counts. The rearrangement joins TRBV20-1 to TRBJ1-5; D is uncertain. V was trimmed by 2 bases and J by 5 bases, leaving 13 bases between them. CDR3 length: 14 residues. Germline V gene sequence: CDR1 DFQATT, CDR2 SNEGSKA (reference sequence). CDR3 sequence: CSARTEAIHQPQHF. CDR3 DNA sequence: TGCAGTGCTAGAACAGAGGCAATCCATCAGCCCCAGCATTTT.

This chain connects TRBV3-1 to TRBJ2-3, with 13 nucleotides matching TRBD2. V lost 4 bases, J lost 1 base, and 8 bases stayed unmatched. The CDR3 runs to 18 residues. Per germline, CDR1 LGHDT and CDR2 YNNKEL (reference sequence). The CDR3 loop reads CASSLGLAGDGGTDTQYF. For the CDR3, the DNA is TGTGCCAGCAGCCTTGGACTAGCGGGAGATGGGGGCACAGATACGCAGTATTTT.

This clonotype was counted only a few times. The chain recombines TRBV20-1 with TRBJ1-4; the match to TRBD1 covers 8 bases. The V gene end was trimmed by 2 bases and the J gene end by 7 bases; junction bases not matched to a gene: 6. Germline CDR1 DFQATT, CDR2 SNEGSKA (reference sequence). The CDR3 length is 14 residues. The CDR3 sequence: CSARSLTGVEKLFF. The CDR3 DNA reads TGCAGTGCTAGATCGCTGACAGGGGTTGAAAAACTGTTTTTT.

This clonotype was seen many times. This chain links TRBV12-3 or TRBV12-4 with TRBJ2-5; 16 bases map to TRBD2. The CDR3 has 17 residues. With V trimmed by 5 bases and J by 2 bases, 5 bases remained unmatched. CDR3 in amino acids: CASSQGLAGGLQETQYF. The DNA of the CDR3 is TGTGCCAGCAGTCAGGGACTAGCGGGAGGGCTGCAAGAGACCCAGTACTTC.

V and J are TRBV5-1 and TRBJ2-5; D call uncertain. From germline, CDR1 is SGHRS and CDR2 YFSETQ. This CDR3 region has 14 residues. V was cut by 5 bases and J by 1 base, with 12 bases left in between. Here the CDR3 DNA reads TGCGCCAGCAGTCGTGTGCCCATCCAAGAGACCCAGTACTTC. As protein: CASSRVPIQETQYF.

This clonotype occurred a few times. The chain recombines TRBV11-2 with TRBJ2-1; the D is unclear. V lost 1 base and J lost 7, with 14 bases in between. Germline CDR1 and CDR2: SGHAT and FQNNGV. This CDR3 is built from 15 residues. CDR3: CASSLGSSTRNEQFF. The CDR3 nucleotides are TGTGCCAGCAGCTTAGGTTCCTCCACCCGTAATGAGCAGTTCTTC.